This entry lists 28 T cell receptor beta chains sequenced from one sample in a study of molecular identifiers for immune sequencing clone quantification. TCRdb analysed the PCR reads with MiXCR anew, one entry per CDR3 protein. Among hundreds of thousands of distinct CDR3 sequences listed, around 25% were seen once. The specimen sequenced was naive CD8+ T cells from blood, with Jurkat cell RNA spiked in. Subset specified: FACS-sorted CD8+CD4-CCR7+CD45RA+ naive T cells. These receptors came from a human donor in good health. Some libraries in this study had Jurkat cell RNA spiked in.

About this clonotype: Its ends do not fully match the called genes, so a read error is possible. The V gene is TRBV4-1, the J gene TRBJ2-1; D perhaps matches TRBD1 (5 bases). Germline assignment: CDR1 MGHRA and CDR2 YSYEKL. The CDR3 loop spans 15 amino acids. CDR3: CASSQVQGTYKEQFF. The CDR3 DNA reads as TGCGCCAGCAGCCAAGTTCAGGGTACCTACAAAGAGCAGTTCTTC.

The CDR3 protein is CASGTGQGAYEQYF. The CDR3 region has the DNA TGCGCCAGCGGGACGGGACAGGGAGCCTACGAGCAGTACTTC. The V and J genes are TRBV4-1 and TRBJ2-7; TRBD1 aligns across 9 bases. The germline V gene encodes CDR1 MGHRA and CDR2 YSYEKL. Trimming took 8 bases from V and 2 from J; bases not matched to a gene: 7. The CDR3 sequence is 14 residues long.

This clonotype was recorded many times. The chain recombines TRBV7-9 with TRBJ1-6, with D tentatively TRBD1 (6 bases). The CDR3 contains 15 residues. Germline V CDR1 and CDR2: SEHNR, FQNEAQ (reference sequence). Deletions cut 4 bases from V and 9 bases from J, with 16 bases between. The CDR3 reads CASSSLIGGASPLHF. CDR3 DNA sequence: TGTGCCAGCAGCTCCCTGATCGGGGGGGCTTCACCCCTCCACTTT.

This clonotype was counted ten times or more. This sequence joins TRBV6-6 and TRBJ2-7, with 7 bases aligning to TRBD1. The junction had 7 bases not matched to a gene; V was cut back by 6 bases and J by 2 bases. The CDR3 contains 14 residues. The germline CDR1 and CDR2 sequences are MNHNY and SVGAGI (reference sequence). Written as DNA, the CDR3 is TGTGCCAGCAGCTACGACAGGGTCACCTACGAGCAGTACTTC. Translation gives CASSYDRVTYEQYF.

The CDR3, as DNA: TGCGCCAGCAGCCACGTCGGGACAACCTACAATGAGCAGTTCTTC. Translation gives CASSHVGTTYNEQFF. The J gene is TRBJ2-1, the V gene TRBV4-1; weak D call: TRBD1 (6 bases). This CDR3 comprises 15 residues. The germline V gene has CDR1 MGHRA and CDR2 YSYEKL. The germline V and J ends were trimmed by 3 bases and 2 bases, with 11 bases remaining between them.

This clonotype was counted at least ten times. The gene calls are TRBV27 and TRBJ2-3, with 10 bases that match TRBD1. The germline V gene has CDR1 MNHEY and CDR2 SMNVEV (reference sequence). This CDR3 spans 15 amino acids. V shed 6 bases and J 1 base; nucleotides not matched to a gene: 4. CDR3 in DNA: TGTGCCAGCAGACGACAGGGGGCTGGCACAGATACGCAGTATTTT. Residues: CASRRQGAGTDTQYF.

This clonotype has just a few counts. This chain links TRBV27 with TRBJ2-7; TRBD1 matches 11 bases. CDR1 is MNHEY, CDR2 SMNVEV, per germline (reference sequence). V lost 5 bases to trimming and J lost 1 base; unmatched junction nucleotides: 4. This CDR3 comprises 15 residues. This CDR3 reads CASSRGDRGSYEQYF. The CDR3 DNA follows: TGTGCCAGCAGTAGAGGGGACAGGGGGTCCTACGAGCAGTACTTC.

The sample holds many counts of this clonotype. The rearrangement links TRBV29-1 to TRBJ2-5; D unclear. Germline CDR1 reads SQVTM; CDR2 reads ANQGSEA. This CDR3 is built from 17 residues. Between the trimmed V and J ends, which lost 0 bases and 1 base, there was a span of 18 bases. This CDR3 reads CSVEDLVKGRGQETQYF. The CDR3 DNA sequence: TGCAGCGTTGAAGATCTGGTAAAGGGAAGAGGCCAAGAGACCCAGTACTTC.

This clonotype appeared many times. V gene TRBV2 combines with J gene TRBJ2-3, with D tentatively TRBD1 (6 bases). The CDR3 has 13 amino acids. Germline CDR1 SNHLY, CDR2 FYNNEI. V was shortened by 3 bases and J by 7 bases, with 11 bases between the two germline ends. The CDR3 nucleotides read TGTGCCAGCAGTGATTTTGGGACAAATACGCAGTATTTT. Amino acid sequence: CASSDFGTNTQYF.

This chain uses TRBV19 with TRBJ2-7; 10 bases are a match to TRBD1. The germline gives CDR1 LNHDA, CDR2 SQIVND (reference sequence). The CDR3 totals 15 residues. The J segment lost 1 base and the V segment lost 8 bases, leaving 8 bases of the junction unmatched. The CDR3 DNA reads TGTGCCAGTGTCACCGGGACAGGGGCTTCCTACGAGCAGTACTTC. Protein sequence: CASVTGTGASYEQYF.

This clonotype was observed at least ten times. The rearrangement joins TRBV12-3 or TRBV12-4 to TRBJ1-2; the D is unclear. Trimming pared 2 bases from V and 4 bases from J, leaving 8 bases between. The CDR3 contains 13 residues. The CDR3: CASSLTVGYGYTF. Written as DNA, the CDR3 is TGTGCCAGCAGTTTAACAGTGGGCTATGGCTACACCTTC.

This clonotype occurred once. Being one base from a much bigger clone, this may be a read error. The V gene is TRBV4-3, the J gene TRBJ1-4, with D possibly being TRBD1 (5 bases). The CDR3 is made up of 14 amino acids. The germline V gene encodes CDR1 LGHNA and CDR2 YSLEER. The CDR3 spells CASSQGRANKKLFF. CDR3 nucleotides: TGCGCCAGCAGCCAGGGACGGGCTAATAAAAAACTGTTTTTT.

As concerns this clonotype: A much larger clone lies one base from this, so it may be a read error. V is TRBV19 and J is TRBJ2-4; D is unresolved. CDR3 length: 12 residues. The germline gives CDR1 LNHDA, CDR2 SQIVND (reference sequence). The CDR3 sequence: CASSSYQHIQDF. The CDR3, as DNA: TGTGCCAGTAGCTCATACCAGCACATTCAGGACTTC.

About this clonotype: A much larger clone is a single base away; this may be a read error. The rearrangement links TRBV7-9 to TRBJ1-5; D ambiguous. The CDR3 sequence is 12 residues long. Germline V gene sequence: CDR1 SEHNR, CDR2 FQNEAQ (reference sequence). This CDR3 reads CAISLVSQPQHF. The CDR3 DNA reads as TGTGCCATCAGCTTAGTGAGTCAGCCCCAGCATTTT.

This clonotype was found many times. The J gene is TRBJ1-1, the V gene TRBV5-5; D not resolved. CDR3 size: 13 residues. Trimming shortened V by 1 base and J by 1 base, and 5 bases separated the two germline ends. From germline, CDR1 is SGHKS and CDR2 YYEKEE (reference sequence). CDR3 residues: CASSLFKNTEAFF. CDR3 sequence (DNA): TGTGCCAGCAGCTTGTTTAAGAACACTGAAGCTTTCTTT.

Concerning this clonotype: A single base separates this from a much larger clone, so it may be a read error. The genes are TRBV7-9 and TRBJ2-7; no definite D call. Germline loops: CDR1 SEHNR, CDR2 FQNEAQ (reference sequence). The CDR3 has 14 amino acids. CDR3 DNA: TGTGCCGGCAGCTTAGTTGGCAGCTACTACGAGCAGTACTTC. Translating gives CAGSLVGSYYEQYF.

The chain joins TRBV12-3 or TRBV12-4 to TRBJ1-5; unclear D gene. Trimming shortened V by 5 bases and J by 10 bases, and 12 bases separated the two germline ends. This CDR3 comprises 12 residues. The CDR3: CASSPDDTPQHF. The CDR3, as DNA: TGTGCCAGCAGTCCTGACGACACCCCCCAGCATTTT.

Points on this clonotype: A much larger clone differs by one base, so this may be a read error. Here the CDR3 DNA reads TGCAGTGCTCCCGACCGATATCGGTTGAACCGCTATGGCTACACCTTC. Translating gives CSAPDRYRLNRYGYTF. The chain uses TRBV20-1 and TRBJ1-2; no clear D gene. The CDR3 consists of 16 residues. V was pared by 5 bases and J by 4 bases, with 23 bases between. Germline CDR1 is DFQATT and CDR2 is SNEGSKA (reference sequence).

This clonotype appeared many times. The CDR3 DNA follows: TGTGCCACCAGTGATCCCGACACCACCGGGGAGCTGTTTTTT. Its protein product is CATSDPDTTGELFF. The chain couples TRBV24-1 to TRBJ2-2; no clear D gene. The CDR3 consists of 14 residues. V shed 3 bases and J shed 4 bases, with 8 bases lying between them. The germline V gene has CDR1 KGHDR and CDR2 SFDVKD.

As regards this clonotype: This could be a read error, since a much larger clone is one nucleotide away. V and J are TRBV2 and TRBJ2-5; D gene unclear. Germline CDR1 SNHLY, CDR2 FYNNEI. This CDR3 is 13 amino acids long. V was shortened by 7 bases and J by 5 bases, with 14 bases between the two germline ends. The CDR3 DNA is TGTGCCAGCAAGGTGGGGTCTAGTGAGACCCAGTACTTC. It yields the protein CASKVGSSETQYF.

The sample holds one count of this clonotype. Lacking the conserved final phenylalanine or tryptophan, this CDR3 likely reflects a read error. Because the CDR3's place on the DNA is in doubt, the DNA is left out and the CDR3 is given as listed by TCRdb. V is TRBV7-2 and J is TRBJ2-3. The CDR3 sequence runs 14 residues, both termini included. CDR1 and CDR2 from the germline V gene are SGHTA and FQGNSA. The CDR3 sequence is CASSLLERSDTQYY.

V gene TRBV25-1 combines with J gene TRBJ1-6; 9 bases agree with TRBD1. The CDR3 consists of 16 residues. Germline assignment: CDR1 MGHDK and CDR2 SYGVNS. Trimming removed 8 bases from V and 0 bases from J; junction bases left unmatched: 5. CDR3 region: CASADRGSSYNSPLHF. Here the CDR3 DNA reads TGTGCCAGCGCAGACAGGGGGAGCTCCTATAATTCACCCCTCCACTTT.

This chain links TRBV29-1 with TRBJ2-5; perhaps TRBD1 as D (6 bases). With 3 bases removed from V and 11 bases from J, the gap between germline ends came to 13 bases. This CDR3 spans 11 amino acids. CDR1 is SQVTM and CDR2 is ANQGSEA in the germline V gene. The DNA of the CDR3 is TGCAGCGTTGACCACAGAGGGACACAGTACTTC. It is translated as CSVDHRGTQYF.

This clonotype came up many times. The rearrangement joins TRBV6-1 to TRBJ1-1; D perhaps matches TRBD1 (5 bases). CDR3 length equals 13 residues. The V end lost 5 bases, the J end lost 2 bases, and 9 bases lay between the germline ends. Per the germline V gene, CDR1 is MNHNS and CDR2 is SASEGT. For the CDR3, the DNA is TGTGCCAGCAGTCGAGACAGCAACACTGAAGCTTTCTTT. Translated: CASSRDSNTEAFF.

As to this clonotype: The junction and the germline gene differ at one end; a read error may be behind it. The genes are TRBV29-1 and TRBJ2-1, with D tentatively TRBD2 (5 bases). Germline V lookup: CDR1 SQVTM, CDR2 ANQGSEA. The CDR3 has 15 residues. The CDR3 sequence: CSVHGVRAFDNEQLF. DNA for the CDR3: TGCAGCGTTCACGGCGTGAGGGCCTTCGATAATGAGCAGCTCTTC.

This clonotype was counted only a few times. CDR3 amino acids: CASSLAFGVYNEQFF. CDR3 sequence (DNA): TGTGCCAGCAGCTTAGCTTTTGGGGTATACAATGAGCAGTTCTTC. The chain employs TRBV7-6 and TRBJ2-1; D is undetermined. The CDR3 has 15 residues. The ends were cut back, 0 bases at V and 4 bases at J, with 10 bases in the middle. Germline CDR1 SGHVS, CDR2 FNYEAQ.

This clonotype was seen a single time. It may be a read error: a sequence one base away is much more abundant. Because the CDR3 is missing its conserved closing phenylalanine or tryptophan, this is likely a read error. This sequence joins TRBV7-9 and TRBJ2-3; D perhaps matches TRBD2 (6 bases). The CDR3 sequence is 15 residues long. The germline gives CDR1 SEHNR, CDR2 FQNEAQ (reference sequence). V dropped 4 bases and J dropped 5 bases, with 16 bases sitting between them. The CDR3 here is CASSSPRTTRDTQYL. In nucleotides, the CDR3 is TGTGCCAGCAGCTCCCCCAGGACTACCCGAGATACGCAGTATCTT.

This rearrangement joins TRBV2 to TRBJ1-2, with TRBD1 as a possible D gene (5 bases). The CDR3 has 14 residues. V dropped 8 bases and J dropped 4 bases, with 17 bases sitting between them. Germline V CDR1 and CDR2: SNHLY, FYNNEI. The CDR3 is CASERGSSVYGYTF. Here the CDR3 DNA reads TGTGCCAGCGAACGGGGGTCGTCGGTCTATGGCTACACCTTC.